The 25 T cell receptor beta chains reported below all come from one sample, sequenced in a study of cytomegalovirus exposure and HLA in healthy donors. PCR employed 60 Vbeta and 13 Jbeta primers. Clones were sequenced by immunoSEQ multiplex PCR, and TCRdb holds only the in-frame ones, with some missing. The repertoire has about 98,000 clones, approximately 78% of them found once; the top ten carry roughly 1.5%. Specimen: PBMCs. The receptors here all came from a man aged 35 to 55 in good health and CMV-seronegative.

This chain links TRBV5-6 with TRBJ2-3; TRBD1 aligns across 8 bases. The CDR3 is 16 amino acids. J was trimmed by 1 base and V by 3 bases; bases with no gene match: 7. Germline V CDR1 and CDR2: SGHDT, YYEEEE. CDR3 residues: CASSWALGQGTDTQYF. The CDR3 region has the DNA TGTGCCAGCAGCTGGGCCTTGGGACAGGGCACAGATACGCAGTATTTT.

CDR3 loop: CASKQGVYTEAFF. The CDR3 DNA sequence: TGTGCCAGCAAGCAGGGGGTATACACTGAAGCTTTCTTT. This chain connects TRBV7-6 to TRBJ1-1, with 7 positions matching TRBD1. In germline, CDR1 is SGHVS, CDR2 FNYEAQ. The CDR3 extends over 13 amino acids. The ends lost 7 bases at V and 3 bases at J; junction bases unmatched: 5.

This clone was detected only once. This chain uses TRBV10-3 with TRBJ2-1; TRBD1 is a possible D gene (5 bases). Germline V gene data show CDR1 as ENHRY and CDR2 as SYGVKD. V lost 0 bases to trimming and J lost 2 bases, with 11 bases between them. The CDR3 is 16 residues long. The CDR3 bases are TGTGCCATCAGTGAGTCTAAGGACATAACCTACAATGAGCAGTTCTTC. This sequence encodes CAISESKDITYNEQFF.

The chain recombines TRBV5-4 with TRBJ2-1, with D perhaps TRBD1 (5 bases). This CDR3 comprises 16 residues. Germline V gene lookup returns CDR1 SGHNT and CDR2 YYREEE (reference sequence). Between the trimmed V and J ends, which lost 2 bases and 5 bases, there was a span of 17 bases. This CDR3 is CASSFWAPGPDNEQFF. CDR3 coding DNA: TGTGCCAGCAGCTTTTGGGCTCCAGGGCCGGACAATGAGCAGTTCTTC.

The gene calls are TRBV5-4 and TRBJ2-3, with 9 bases matching TRBD1. The V gene's germline CDR1 is SGHNT and CDR2 YYREEE (reference sequence). The CDR3 runs to 18 residues. The trim removed 4 bases at V and 2 bases at J, leaving 14 bases unmatched. DNA of the CDR3: TGTGCCAGCAGCAAAATGGACAGGGGACCCGGGATCACAGATACGCAGTATTTT. Amino acid sequence: CASSKMDRGPGITDTQYF.

In its sample, this clone was seen a few times. The V gene is TRBV6-5, the J gene TRBJ1-2; D perhaps matches TRBD1 (6 bases). This CDR3 is built from 13 residues. Germline V lookup: CDR1 MNHEY, CDR2 SVGAGI. V lost 2 bases and J 6 bases, leaving 10 bases between the germline ends. The CDR3 DNA is TGTGCCAGCAGTTACACAGGGTTGCATGGCTACACCTTC. It is translated as CASSYTGLHGYTF.

This clone showed up just a few times. The chain combines TRBV6-1 with TRBJ1-5; no clear D. The germline V gene has CDR1 MNHNS and CDR2 SASEGT. V lost 3 bases to trimming and J lost 4 bases, with 10 bases between them. This CDR3 has 14 amino acids. The CDR3 DNA reads TGTGCCAGCAGTGACGGGGTCAATAATCAGCCCCAGCATTTT. This gives the protein CASSDGVNNQPQHF.

The chain combines TRBV11-2 with TRBJ2-2; 7 bases match TRBD1. The trim removed 5 bases at V and 4 bases at J, leaving 7 bases unmatched. The germline V gene encodes CDR1 SGHAT and CDR2 FQNNGV. There are 15 residues in the CDR3. The CDR3 loop reads CASSRTGAGTGELFF. DNA for the CDR3: TGTGCCAGCAGCCGGACAGGCGCTGGCACCGGGGAGCTGTTTTTT.

The chain combines TRBV30 with TRBJ1-1; D is unclear. V lost 2 bases and J 2 bases, leaving 9 bases between the germline ends. The CDR3 contains 13 residues. Germline-derived CDR1 and CDR2 are GTSNPN and SVGIG (reference sequence). The CDR3 region is CAWSIQRNTEAFF. The CDR3 DNA is TGTGCCTGGAGTATACAGAGAAACACTGAAGCTTTCTTT.

The CDR3 DNA sequence: TGCGCCAGCAGCCTCCGGACAGGGGCCTACGAGCAGTACTTC. Its translation: CASSLRTGAYEQYF. The chain carries TRBV4-1 and TRBJ2-7, with 9 bases identical to TRBD1. The CDR3 covers 14 residues. The germline V gene encodes CDR1 MGHRA and CDR2 YSYEKL. V lost 4 bases to trimming and J lost 2 bases; unmatched junction nucleotides: 3.

This clone was detected only a few times. This chain connects TRBV2 to TRBJ2-2; tentative D call: TRBD1 (6 bases). The length of the CDR3 is 13 residues. Germline assignment: CDR1 SNHLY and CDR2 FYNNEI. Trimming pared 7 bases from V and 2 bases from J, leaving 8 bases between. This CDR3 is CASIQGNTGELFF. CDR3 DNA: TGTGCCAGCATACAGGGAAACACCGGGGAGCTGTTTTTT. Variable domain in full (rest from reference TRBV2 and TRBJ2-2): EPEVTQTPSHQVTQMGQEVILRCVPISNHLYFYWYRQILGQKVEFLVSFYNNEISEKSEIFDDQFSVERPDGSNFTLKIRSTKLEDSAMYFCASIQGNTGELFFGEGSRLTVL.

The chain has TRBV7-9 and TRBJ1-1; D is ambiguous. V lost 6 bases and J lost 1, with 6 bases in between. In germline, CDR1 is SEHNR, CDR2 FQNEAQ (reference sequence). This CDR3 region has 12 residues. CDR3 in amino acids: CASRESNTEAFF. The CDR3 DNA sequence: TGTGCCAGCAGGGAGTCGAACACTGAAGCTTTCTTT.

The chain has TRBV2 and TRBJ1-1; no definite D call. In germline, CDR1 is SNHLY, CDR2 FYNNEI. This CDR3 has 13 residues. V shed 6 bases and J shed 4 bases, with 12 bases lying between them. Written as DNA, the CDR3 is TGTGCCAGCAGGGGTGGGCAGATCACTGAAGCTTTCTTT. Its protein product is CASRGGQITEAFF.

This chain uses TRBV6-6 with TRBJ1-5; TRBD1 might be the D (6 bases). The V gene's germline CDR1 is MNHNY and CDR2 SVGAGI (reference sequence). CDR3 length equals 16 residues. Between the trimmed V and J ends, which lost 6 bases and 1 base, there was a span of 16 bases. The chain's CDR3 is CASRTGGGGSNQPQHF. The DNA for the CDR3 is TGTGCCAGCAGGACGGGGGGCGGGGGGAGCAATCAGCCCCAGCATTTT.

J is TRBJ2-5 and V is TRBV7-3, with D possibly TRBD1 on 6 matching bases. Germline-derived CDR1 and CDR2 are SGHTA and FQGTGA. This CDR3 region has 13 residues. The V end was cut by 4 bases, the J end by 2 bases, with 8 bases between. The DNA of the CDR3 is TGTGCCAGCAGCTCGGGACAACAAGAGACCCAGTACTTC. Protein product: CASSSGQQETQYF. Variable domain in full (rest from reference TRBV7-3 and TRBJ2-5): GAGVSQTPSNKVTEKGKYVELRCDPISGHTALYWYRQSLGQGPEFLIYFQGTGAADDSGLPNDRFFAVRPEGSVSTLKIQRTERGDSAVYLCASSSGQQETQYFGPGTRLLVL.

Only a few counts were recorded for this clone. The rearrangement uses TRBV5-1 and TRBJ2-1; TRBD1 might be the D (7 bases). Deletions cut 1 base from V and 6 bases from J, with 14 bases between. Germline CDR1 reads SGHRS; CDR2 reads YFSETQ. This CDR3 is 15 amino acids long. The CDR3 spells CASSLSQGGGNEQFF. As DNA, the CDR3 is TGCGCCAGCAGCTTGTCCCAGGGGGGAGGCAATGAGCAGTTCTTC.

The chain is built from TRBV5-1 and TRBJ2-7; 9 nucleotides match TRBD2. Germline CDR1 and CDR2: SGHRS and YFSETQ. The CDR3 extends over 15 amino acids. The V and J ends lost 1 base and 2 bases, in that order; junction bases with no gene match: 4. CDR3 residues: CASSLSSGAAYEQYF. The CDR3, as DNA: TGCGCCAGCAGCTTGTCTAGCGGGGCCGCCTACGAGCAGTACTTC.

The chain employs TRBV2 and TRBJ1-5, with 7 positions matching TRBD1. Trimming cost V 6 bases and J 4 bases; bases outside gene matches: 6. From germline, CDR1 is SNHLY and CDR2 FYNNEI. The CDR3 is 14 amino acids. CDR3 coding DNA: TGTGCCAGCAGGGGGGACAGACCAAATCAGCCCCAGCATTTT. Translation: CASRGDRPNQPQHF.

This sequence joins TRBV5-1 and TRBJ1-5; 10 bases are shared with TRBD1. Germline CDR1 reads SGHRS; CDR2 reads YFSETQ. V shed 4 bases and J 4 bases; nucleotides not matched to a gene: 5. This CDR3 spans 15 amino acids. CDR3 nucleotides: TGCGCCAGCAGCCCCGGGACAGGGGTAAATCAGCCCCAGCATTTT. It specifies CASSPGTGVNQPQHF.

In this sample, this clone turned up once. The chain combines TRBV5-4 with TRBJ2-1; 7 bases map to TRBD1. The CDR3 has 12 residues. The germline gives CDR1 SGHNT, CDR2 YYREEE (reference sequence). V shed 5 bases, J shed 13 bases, and the junction held 9 bases outside the gene matches. The chain's CDR3 is CASSTQGIDQFF. In DNA, the CDR3 is TGTGCCAGCAGTACACAGGGGATCGATCAGTTCTTC.

The rearrangement uses TRBV7-8 and TRBJ1-5; TRBD1 matches 8 bases. Per the germline V gene, CDR1 is SGHVS and CDR2 is FQNEAQ. Trimming cost V 0 bases and J 3 bases; bases outside gene matches: 10. The CDR3 loop spans 18 amino acids. CDR3 coding DNA: TGTGCCAGCAGCTTAGCGGCCCGAAGACAGGGGATCAATCAGCCCCAGCATTTT. This codes for CASSLAARRQGINQPQHF. The variable domain in full, with the rest retrieved from reference TRBV7-8 and TRBJ1-5, is GAGVSQSPRYKVAKRGQDVALRCDPISGHVSLFWYQQALGQGPEFLTYFQNEAQLDKSGLPSDRFFAERPEGSVSTLKIQRTQQEDSAVYLCASSLAARRQGINQPQHFGDGTRLSIL.

The V gene is TRBV5-4, the J gene TRBJ1-2; 9 positions agree with TRBD1. The CDR3 covers 14 residues. J was trimmed by 2 bases and V by 5 bases; bases with no gene match: 4. Germline V CDR1 and CDR2: SGHNT, YYREEE (reference sequence). The CDR3: CASRAGTGNYGYTF. The CDR3 DNA reads as TGTGCCAGCAGAGCCGGGACAGGGAACTATGGCTACACCTTC.

This chain uses TRBV5-6 with TRBJ2-1, with D perhaps TRBD1 (6 bases). V was cut by 5 bases and J by 9 bases, with 15 bases left in between. Per germline, CDR1 SGHDT and CDR2 YYEEEE. There are 13 residues in the CDR3. The CDR3 DNA reads TGTGCCAGCAGTTTAAACAGGGTCGGTGAGCAGTTCTTC. Protein: CASSLNRVGEQFF.

In regard to this clone: An end of the junction differs from the germline gene, which may be a read error. The chain uses TRBV7-9 and TRBJ1-2; 8 bases map to TRBD1. The CDR3 covers 15 residues. Per germline, CDR1 SEHNR and CDR2 FQNEAQ (reference sequence). The DNA of the CDR3 is TGTTCCAGCAGCTCCCGGGACAGGCAATACTATGGCTACACCTTC. Its translation is CSSSSRDRQYYGYTF.

V and J are TRBV19 and TRBJ1-1; no clear D gene. Trimming stripped 5 bases from V and 1 base from J, with 8 bases between. Germline V lookup: CDR1 LNHDA, CDR2 SQIVND (reference sequence). CDR3 length: 13 residues. In DNA, the CDR3 is TGTGCCAGTAGTCGAAACAGGAACACTGAAGCTTTCTTT. This encodes CASSRNRNTEAFF.